This record concerns one T cell receptor beta chain sequence. Its antigen target is currently unknown. There are no base qualities to consult, and no much larger clone falls within one base. The sample is drawn from a study of breast tumors, draining lymph nodes, adjacent tissues (dated by TCRdb to 2016 to 2017). With respect to the entire study: TCR beta repertoires were compared across tumor, adjacent nontumor tissue and axillary lymph nodes obtained from breast cancer patients. The study aimed to assess the relationships and possible T-cell exchange between tumor, surrounding tissue and draining lymph node repertoires in human breast cancer.

Results and caveats for the whole study, not just this receptor: The data were judged consistent with most tumor T cells deriving from the lymph node and then expanding within tumor tissue. The study presented the conclusion that tumor T cells originate in lymph nodes as consistent with a hypothesis, not as something directly demonstrated. Tumors showed preferential V and J gene usage, and their T-cell repertoire diversity fell below that of lymph nodes yet above that of nontumor tissue. Tumor and nontumor tissue repertoires were significantly more similar in luminal-like than in basal-like breast cancer.

CDR1 and CDR2 are drawn from the germline V gene: MGHDK, SYGVNS. Ends trimmed: V by 4 bases, J by 5 bases; bases unmatched to a gene: 13. There are 17 amino acids in the CDR3, from cysteine to phenylalanine inclusive. Solely the CDR3 DNA is kept, with 51 bases framed from the first base. Sequencing took place on an Illumina HiSeq 2000. TCR beta chain libraries were generated by multiplex PCR amplification. The amplified TCR beta chain products were analyzed by high-throughput sequencing. The public reads were run again by TCRdb, first through fastp at Q25 and then through MiXCR, and only productive beta chains were kept. For every CDR3 protein sequence, its rows merge into one entry that carries the most common genes and DNA. This sample holds 84,000 or so distinct CDR3 sequences; more than 25% were observed only once. The ten largest make up over 7.5% of the sample. The lymph node samples were taken from the axillary draining lymph nodes of breast cancer patients.

Material: axillary lymph node tissue. The chain employs TRBV25-1 and TRBJ1-2, with TRBD1 identical over 10 junction bases. The clonotype originates from a female donor with breast cancer. Some clones in this sample may be carry-over from other donors' samples. The CDR3 reads CASSALPGQGIAYGYTF. The DNA sequence is as follows: TGTGCCAGCAGTGCCCTACCGGGACAGGGGATCGCTTATGGCTACACCTTC.